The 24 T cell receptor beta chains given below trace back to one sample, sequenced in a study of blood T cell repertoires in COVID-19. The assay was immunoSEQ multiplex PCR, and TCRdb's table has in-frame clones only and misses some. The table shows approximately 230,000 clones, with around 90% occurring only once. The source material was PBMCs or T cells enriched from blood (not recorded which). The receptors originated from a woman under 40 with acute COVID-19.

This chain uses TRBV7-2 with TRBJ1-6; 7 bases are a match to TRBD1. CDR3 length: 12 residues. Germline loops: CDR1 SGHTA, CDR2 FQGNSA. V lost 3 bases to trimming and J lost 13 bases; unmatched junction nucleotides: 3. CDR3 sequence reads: CASSFRTGPLHF. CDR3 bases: TGTGCCAGCAGCTTTAGGACAGGTCCCCTCCACTTT.

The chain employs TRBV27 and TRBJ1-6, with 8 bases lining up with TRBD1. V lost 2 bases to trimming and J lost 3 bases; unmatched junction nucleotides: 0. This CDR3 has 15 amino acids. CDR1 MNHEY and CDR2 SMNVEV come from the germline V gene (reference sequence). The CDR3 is CASSLGTGYNSPLHF. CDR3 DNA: TGTGCCAGCAGTTTAGGGACAGGCTATAATTCACCCCTCCACTTT.

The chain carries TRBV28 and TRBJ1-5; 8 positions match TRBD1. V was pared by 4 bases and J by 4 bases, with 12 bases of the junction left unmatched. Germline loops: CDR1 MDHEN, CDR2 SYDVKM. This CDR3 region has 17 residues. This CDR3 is CASSSGQGEVRNQPQHF. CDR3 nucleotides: TGTGCCAGCAGTTCAGGACAGGGAGAAGTTCGGAATCAGCCCCAGCATTTT.

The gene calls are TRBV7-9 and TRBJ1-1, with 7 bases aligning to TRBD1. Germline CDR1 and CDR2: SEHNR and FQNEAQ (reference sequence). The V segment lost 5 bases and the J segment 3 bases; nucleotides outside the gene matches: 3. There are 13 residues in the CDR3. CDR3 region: CASSPGTDTEAFF. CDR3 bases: TGTGCCAGCAGCCCTGGGACAGACACTGAAGCTTTCTTT.

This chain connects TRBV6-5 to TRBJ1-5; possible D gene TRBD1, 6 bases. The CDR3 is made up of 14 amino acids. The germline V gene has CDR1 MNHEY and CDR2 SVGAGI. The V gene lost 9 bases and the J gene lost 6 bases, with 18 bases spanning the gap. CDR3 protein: CASPPGVSAQPQHF. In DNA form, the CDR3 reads TGTGCCAGTCCACCAGGGGTAAGTGCTCAGCCCCAGCATTTT.

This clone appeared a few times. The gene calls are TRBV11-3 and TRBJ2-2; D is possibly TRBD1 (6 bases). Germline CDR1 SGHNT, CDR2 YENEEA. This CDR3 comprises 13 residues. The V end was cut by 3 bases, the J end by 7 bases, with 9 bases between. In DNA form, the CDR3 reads TGTGCCAGCAGCTTCGGACAGATCGGGGAGCTGTTTTTT. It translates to CASSFGQIGELFF.

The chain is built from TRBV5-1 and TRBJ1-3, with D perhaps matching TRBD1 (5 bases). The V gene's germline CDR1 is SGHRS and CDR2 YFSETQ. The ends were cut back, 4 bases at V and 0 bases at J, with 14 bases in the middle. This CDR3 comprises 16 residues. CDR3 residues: CASSQDSVYSGNTIYF. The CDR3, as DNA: TGCGCCAGCAGCCAAGACAGCGTCTACTCTGGAAACACCATATATTTT. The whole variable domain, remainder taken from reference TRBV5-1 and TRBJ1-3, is KAGVTQTPRYLIKTRGQQVTLSCSPISGHRSVSWYQQTPGQGLQFLFEYFSETQRNKGNFPGRFSGRQFSNSRSEMNVSTLELGDSALYLCASSQDSVYSGNTIYFGEGSWLTVV.

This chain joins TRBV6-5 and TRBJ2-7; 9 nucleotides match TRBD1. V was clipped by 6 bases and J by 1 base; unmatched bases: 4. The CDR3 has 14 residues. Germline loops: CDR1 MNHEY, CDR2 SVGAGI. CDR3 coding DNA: TGTGCCAGCAGCTTCGACAGGGGGTCCTACGAGCAGTACTTC. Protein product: CASSFDRGSYEQYF.

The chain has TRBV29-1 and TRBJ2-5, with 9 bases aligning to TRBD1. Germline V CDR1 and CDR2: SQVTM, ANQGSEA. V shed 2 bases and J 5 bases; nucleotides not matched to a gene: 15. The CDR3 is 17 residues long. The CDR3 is CSVEPAPGQGYVETQYF. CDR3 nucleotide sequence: TGCAGCGTTGAACCAGCGCCGGGACAGGGATATGTCGAGACCCAGTACTTC.

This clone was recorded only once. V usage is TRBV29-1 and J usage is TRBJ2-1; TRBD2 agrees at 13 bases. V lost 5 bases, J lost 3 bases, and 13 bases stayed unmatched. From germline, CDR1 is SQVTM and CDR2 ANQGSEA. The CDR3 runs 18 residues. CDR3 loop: CSVTAILLAGGDYNEQFF. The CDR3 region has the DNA TGCAGCGTTACCGCTATCTTACTAGCGGGGGGGGACTACAATGAGCAGTTCTTC.

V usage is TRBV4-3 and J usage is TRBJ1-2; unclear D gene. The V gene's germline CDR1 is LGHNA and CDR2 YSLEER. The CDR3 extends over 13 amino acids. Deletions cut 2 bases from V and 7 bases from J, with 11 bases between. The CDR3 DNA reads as TGCGCCAGCAGCCAATCGGAGATGGGTGGCTACACCTTC. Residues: CASSQSEMGGYTF.

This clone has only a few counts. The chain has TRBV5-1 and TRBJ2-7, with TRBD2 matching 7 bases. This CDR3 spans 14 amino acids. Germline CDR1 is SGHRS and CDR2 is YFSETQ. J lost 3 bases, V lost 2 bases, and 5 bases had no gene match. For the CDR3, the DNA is TGCGCCAGCAGCTTCAGGGACTACGTCTACGAGCAGTACTTC. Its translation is CASSFRDYVYEQYF.

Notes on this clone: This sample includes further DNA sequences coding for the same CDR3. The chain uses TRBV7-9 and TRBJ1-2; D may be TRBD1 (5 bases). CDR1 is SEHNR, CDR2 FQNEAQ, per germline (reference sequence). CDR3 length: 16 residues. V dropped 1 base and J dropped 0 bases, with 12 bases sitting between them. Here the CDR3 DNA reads TGTGCCAGCAGCTTAGGAAGGTCGACAGCTAACTATGGCTACACCTTC. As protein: CASSLGRSTANYGYTF.

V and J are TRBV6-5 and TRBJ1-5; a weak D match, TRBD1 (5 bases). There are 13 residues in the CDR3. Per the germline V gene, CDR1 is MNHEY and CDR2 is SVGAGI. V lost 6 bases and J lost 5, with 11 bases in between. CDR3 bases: TGTGCCAGCAGCCCCCGCAGGGATCAGCCCCAGCATTTT. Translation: CASSPRRDQPQHF.

The CDR3 nucleotides are TGTGCCAGCAGCCCGGAGCTCTTTCGGTTCAACACTGAAGCTTTCTTT. This encodes CASSPELFRFNTEAFF. The chain combines TRBV14 with TRBJ1-1, with no clear D. Trimming stripped 4 bases from V and 2 bases from J, with 17 bases between. The CDR3 has 16 residues. Germline V gene lookup returns CDR1 SGHDN and CDR2 FVKESK.

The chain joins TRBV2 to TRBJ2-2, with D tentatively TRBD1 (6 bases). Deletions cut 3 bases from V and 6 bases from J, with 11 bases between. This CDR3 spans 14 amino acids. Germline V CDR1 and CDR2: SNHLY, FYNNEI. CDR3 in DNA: TGTGCCAGCAGTGATCGGACAGCAGCCGGGGAGCTGTTTTTT. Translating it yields CASSDRTAAGELFF.

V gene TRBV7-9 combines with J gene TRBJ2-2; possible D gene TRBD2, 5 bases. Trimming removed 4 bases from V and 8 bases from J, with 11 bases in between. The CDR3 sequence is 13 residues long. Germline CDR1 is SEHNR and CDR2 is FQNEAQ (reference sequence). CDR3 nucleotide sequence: TGTGCCAGCAGCTCAGGACTTAAGGGGGAGCTGTTTTTT. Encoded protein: CASSSGLKGELFF.

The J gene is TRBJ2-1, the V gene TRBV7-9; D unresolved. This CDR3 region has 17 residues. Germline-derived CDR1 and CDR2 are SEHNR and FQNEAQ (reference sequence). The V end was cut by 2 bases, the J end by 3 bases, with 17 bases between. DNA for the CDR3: TGTGCCAGCAGCTTAATCCCCTCATCCGAGAGCTACAATGAGCAGTTCTTC. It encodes CASSLIPSSESYNEQFF.

CDR3 loop: CASSYLEDSHSPLHF. As DNA, the CDR3 is TGTGCCAGCAGTTACTTAGAGGACAGTCATTCACCCCTCCACTTT. V usage is TRBV6-5 and J usage is TRBJ1-6; TRBD1 might be the D (6 bases). The germline gives CDR1 MNHEY, CDR2 SVGAGI. Trimming stripped 1 base from V and 8 bases from J, with 12 bases between. This CDR3 is built from 15 residues.

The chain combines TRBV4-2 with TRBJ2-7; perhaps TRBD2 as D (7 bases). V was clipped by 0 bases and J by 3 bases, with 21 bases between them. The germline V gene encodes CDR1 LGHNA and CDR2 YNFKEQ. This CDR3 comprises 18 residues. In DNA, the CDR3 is TGTGCCAGCAGCCAAGATCGGGGCGGGGGCGTTTTGTTCTACGAGCAGTACTTC. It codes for CASSQDRGGGVLFYEQYF.

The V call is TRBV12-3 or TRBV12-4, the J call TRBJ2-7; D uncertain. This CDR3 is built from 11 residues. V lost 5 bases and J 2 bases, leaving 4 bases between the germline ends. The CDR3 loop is CASSEAYEQYF. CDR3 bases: TGTGCCAGCAGTGAGGCCTACGAGCAGTACTTC.

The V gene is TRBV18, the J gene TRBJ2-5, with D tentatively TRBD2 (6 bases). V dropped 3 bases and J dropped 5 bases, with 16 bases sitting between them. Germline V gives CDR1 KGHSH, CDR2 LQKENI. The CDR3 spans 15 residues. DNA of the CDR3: TGTGCCAGCTCACCTGAGGCGGGACCCGAGGAGACCCAGTACTTC. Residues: CASSPEAGPEETQYF.

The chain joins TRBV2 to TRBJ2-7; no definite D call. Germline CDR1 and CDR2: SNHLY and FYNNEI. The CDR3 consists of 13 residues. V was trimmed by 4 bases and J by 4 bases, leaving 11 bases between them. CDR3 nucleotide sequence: TGTGCCAGCAGTGGGCCCACCCAGTACGAGCAGTACTTC. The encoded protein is CASSGPTQYEQYF.

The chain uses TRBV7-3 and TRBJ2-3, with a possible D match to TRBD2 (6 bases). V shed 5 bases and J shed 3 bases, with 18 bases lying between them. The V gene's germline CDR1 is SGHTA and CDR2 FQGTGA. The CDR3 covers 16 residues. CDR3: CASSPGTVGGTDTQYF. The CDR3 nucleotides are TGTGCCAGCAGCCCAGGGACCGTTGGAGGGACAGATACGCAGTATTTT.